Included here is one T cell receptor beta chain sequence, with context. The antigen is not known. The record originates from a study of graft-versus-host responses after intestinal transplantation. Broader study findings: GvH clone levels peaked in circulation, and this peak was associated with early post-transplant HvG declines.

The CDR3 contains 15 residues. Germline-derived CDR1 and CDR2 are PRHDT and FYEKMQ (reference sequence). V was pared by 2 bases and J by 4 bases, with 8 bases of the junction left unmatched. Method: immunoSEQ multiplex PCR; TCRdb's copy keeps in-frame clones and lacks some. The data contain roughly 93,000 clones, roughly 90% of them singletons. The receptor was isolated from a human donor who was the organ donor for an intestinal transplant. This specimen was unstimulated CD8+ T cells sorted from spleen or lymph node cells, taken before transplant. The chain uses TRBV13 and TRBJ2-7; 7 bases agree with TRBD1. The CDR3: CASSLKRQGEYEQYF. As DNA, the CDR3 is TGTGCCAGCAGCTTAAAGAGGCAGGGGGAGTACGAGCAGTACTTC.